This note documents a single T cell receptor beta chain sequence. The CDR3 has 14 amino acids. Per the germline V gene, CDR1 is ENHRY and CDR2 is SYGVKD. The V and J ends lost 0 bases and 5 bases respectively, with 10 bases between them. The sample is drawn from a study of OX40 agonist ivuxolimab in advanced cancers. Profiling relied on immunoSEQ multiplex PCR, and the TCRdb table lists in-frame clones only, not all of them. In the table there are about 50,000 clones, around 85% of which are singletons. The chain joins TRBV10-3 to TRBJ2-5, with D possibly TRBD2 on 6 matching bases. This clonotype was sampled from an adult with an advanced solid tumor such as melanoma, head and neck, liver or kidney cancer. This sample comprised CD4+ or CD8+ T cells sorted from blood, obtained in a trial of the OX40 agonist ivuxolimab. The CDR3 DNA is TGTGCCATCAGTGAGTCGGAGGGAGTTGAGACCCAGTACTTC. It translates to CAISESEGVETQYF.